These 5 T cell receptor beta chains share one sample of origin, sequenced in a study of T cell responses to AZD1222 COVID-19 vaccine. The data were produced by immunoSEQ multiplex PCR, yet TCRdb's version contains in-frame clones alone and is incomplete. The table lists 150,000 or so clones, 90% of them singletons. The sequences come from peripheral blood, collected on day 0 of AZD1222 vaccination. Every receptor here comes from an adult in good health.

The chain recombines TRBV5-8 with TRBJ1-1; D gene unclear. Germline V gene lookup returns CDR1 SGHTS and CDR2 YDEGEE. Trimming pared 2 bases from V and 5 bases from J, leaving 7 bases between. The CDR3 is 12 residues long. The CDR3 DNA reads as TGTGCCAGCAGCTTAACCGGGACTGAAGCTTTCTTT. It translates to CASSLTGTEAFF.

The rearrangement uses TRBV7-8 and TRBJ1-4, with D possibly TRBD1 on 6 matching bases. CDR1 and CDR2 from the germline V gene are SGHVS and FQNEAQ. The V end lost 4 bases, the J end lost 8 bases, and 14 bases lay between the germline ends. This CDR3 spans 14 amino acids. The CDR3 sequence: CASSSQGLGEKLFF. CDR3 bases: TGTGCCAGCAGCTCACAGGGACTAGGGGAAAAACTGTTTTTT.

The chain recombines TRBV4-1 with TRBJ1-1; possibly TRBD1 for D (6 bases). CDR1 and CDR2 (germline): MGHRA, YSYEKL. V was trimmed by 2 bases and J by 6 bases, leaving 19 bases between them. There are 16 residues in the CDR3. The CDR3 sequence is CASSQMGAGARAEAFF. For the CDR3, the DNA is TGCGCCAGCAGCCAAATGGGGGCGGGGGCTAGGGCTGAAGCTTTCTTT.

The rearrangement links TRBV7-2 to TRBJ1-3; D is unresolved. Germline CDR1 and CDR2: SGHTA and FQGNSA. Trimming took 5 bases from V and 4 from J, leaving 9 bases between them. The CDR3 extends over 13 amino acids. CDR3 residues: CASSRARGNTIYF. CDR3 coding DNA: TGTGCCAGCAGCAGAGCAAGGGGAAACACCATATATTTT. Variable domain in full (rest from reference TRBV7-2 and TRBJ1-3): GAGVSQSPSNKVTEKGKDVELRCDPISGHTALYWYRQSLGQGLEFLIYFQGNSAPDKSGLPSDRFSAERTGGSVSTLTIQRTQQEDSAVYLCASSRARGNTIYFGEGSWLTVV.

This clone occurred once. The chain uses TRBV6-5 and TRBJ1-6; 7 nucleotides line up with TRBD1. The CDR3 has 15 amino acids. The V and J ends lost 2 bases and 6 bases, in that order; junction bases with no gene match: 4. Germline V gene data show CDR1 as MNHEY and CDR2 as SVGAGI. Written as DNA, the CDR3 is TGTGCCAGCAGTTACGAAGGGGGCCGTAATTCACCCCTCCACTTT. This sequence encodes CASSYEGGRNSPLHF.